The rows below give T cell receptor beta chains drawn from one sample of a study of T-cell memory formation after mild COVID-19. TCRdb re-analysed the 5' RACE reads in MiXCR, keeping a single row per CDR3 protein. The top ten clones hold 22% of a sample with about 340,000 distinct CDR3 sequences, approximately 15% of them seen once. Sequenced input: PBMCs or a T cell subset sorted from them (not recorded which). These receptors originate from a young man who had mild COVID-19 (a few samples of this study predate the infection). Cell type and time point are not known. The conserved cysteine and the conserved F or W are not part of the CDR3 here. The size field is filled for only some rows; it gives once, few, many or a size class.

ASSFRPIGTNSPLH	TRBV5-1	TRBJ1-6	few
ASSLVRGTTEAF	TRBV7-2	TRBJ1-1	-
ASSQGPGVGGYT	TRBV4-3	TRBJ1-2	-
ASSGGDKANYGYT	TRBV11-1	TRBJ1-2	-
ASSPGHNNEQF	TRBV6-2/TRBV6-3	TRBJ2-1	few
ASSLGRGGARTDTQY	TRBV4-2	TRBJ2-3	few
ASSDPHGGAGELF	TRBV6-4	TRBJ2-2	few
ASSVGAGGLADTQY	TRBV9	TRBJ2-3	-
ASSPQQVANYGYT	TRBV18	TRBJ1-2	few
ASRQIGRMSSYNEQF	TRBV7-2	TRBJ2-1	once
ASSYMLPRFNYGYT	TRBV6-2/TRBV6-3	TRBJ1-2	many
ASSEWFSSYEQY	TRBV2	TRBJ2-7	many
ASSQGLAYGYT	TRBV12-3/TRBV12-4	TRBJ1-2	few
ASRLGTPAGEQY	TRBV6-2/TRBV6-3	TRBJ2-7	-
SALRQGGASTEAF	TRBV29-1	TRBJ1-1	-
ASSFTGGRSGNTIY	TRBV18	TRBJ1-3	-
SVVAGNTIY	TRBV29-1	TRBJ1-3	few
ASSIESVGGLAGGVYNEQF	TRBV19	TRBJ2-1	-
ASSLQPGYEQY	TRBV18	TRBJ2-7	-
ASSPWDSAGYT	TRBV7-9	TRBJ1-2	few
ASSYGTVNTGELF	TRBV6-5	TRBJ2-2	-
SVARARTDTQY	TRBV29-1	TRBJ2-3	many
ASSNSGLAKNIQY	TRBV5-6	TRBJ2-4	few
ATSATGLSSYNEQF	TRBV24-1	TRBJ2-1	-
ATSRDLGVVNTEAF	TRBV15	TRBJ1-1	-
ASSSSPRRRTEAF	TRBV12-3/TRBV12-4	TRBJ1-1	few
ASSYDTALSGGGYEQF	TRBV6-5	TRBJ2-1	-
ASSLVTGGYNGYT	TRBV7-2	TRBJ1-2	few
ASSDTTGWTTEAF	TRBV5-1	TRBJ1-1	-
SARVGVTQETQY	TRBV20-1	TRBJ2-5	few
ASSEEGGGSPLH	TRBV2	TRBJ1-6	-
ASSQDKASGRGRDNEQF	TRBV4-1	TRBJ2-1	-
ASSGLAGGRPSTASYEQY	TRBV7-2	TRBJ2-7	many
ASSQAVENTEAF	TRBV4-2	TRBJ1-1	few
ASGREGEQY	TRBV9	TRBJ2-7	few
ASSLVRVNEQF	TRBV12-3/TRBV12-4	TRBJ2-1	few
ASTQGNNSPLH	TRBV3-1	TRBJ1-6	few
ASSLRGTSGGHEQF	TRBV7-9	TRBJ2-1	many
ASSVLGQARNNEQF	TRBV2	TRBJ2-1	-
ASSQGTGVWQETQY	TRBV4-1	TRBJ2-5	many
ASSQGGPIDTGELF	TRBV4-2	TRBJ2-2	-
ATRPGGSSSTQY	TRBV15	TRBJ2-3	-
ATSPGTGVTDTQY	TRBV24-1	TRBJ2-3	-
SARARPGFSSTTLTTSYEQY	TRBV20-1	TRBJ2-7	-
ASSSGGGGATDTQY	TRBV9	TRBJ2-3	few
ASSSVDHSPLH	TRBV5-1	TRBJ1-6	many